Here is one T cell receptor beta chain with its context. The antigen it recognizes is unknown. No much larger clone exists at a distance of one base, and base qualities are not known. This entry is derived from a study of OX40 agonist ivuxolimab in advanced cancers. Broadly, across the study: Ivuxolimab was an agonistic, fully human IgG2 monoclonal antibody directed against OX40 (CD134), a costimulatory receptor. The purpose of peripheral TCRbeta sequencing was to test whether ivuxolimab changed TCR sequence diversity and led to clonal T-cell expansion. Intravenous ivuxolimab was administered to patients every 2 weeks at six dose levels: 0.01, 0.1, 0.3, 1.5, 3 and 10 mg/kg. The paper covers the monotherapy dose-escalation part of the phase I ivuxolimab trial, which included N of about 56 patients. Partial responses occurred in three dose-escalation patients: two with cutaneous melanoma and one with hepatocellular carcinoma. Of the roughly 52 patients in dose escalation, approximately 20 had hepatocellular carcinoma, around 15 had melanoma, 9 had renal cell carcinoma and 9 had head and neck cancer. Prior anti-PD-1, anti-PD-L1 or anti-CTLA-4 therapy was permitted, and about two fifths of dose-escalation patients had received checkpoint inhibitors. In the dose-escalation cohort, 82.7% of patients were male, and the mean age was approximately 60 years, with a range of about 23 to 85. General conclusions and limits of the study: In the 0.1-3.0 mg/kg groups, partial responders were among the patients with the lowest normalized peripheral clonal expansion, particularly in CD8+ T cells. The antigen specificity of the clonally expanded peripheral T cells was not determined. After ivuxolimab, CD8+ T cells had more expanded clones than CD4+ T cells on average. Low levels of normalized T-cell clonal expansion were also shown by some nonresponding patients. At doses of 0.1 to 3.0 mg/kg, clonal expansion of both CD4+ and CD8+ T cells in blood was seen between baseline and week 6.

Genomic DNA was isolated from the sorted cells so that the TCRbeta CDR3 region could be sequenced. The immunoSEQ Assay was used for sequencing of TCRbeta CDR3 regions. This immuneACCESS table, as held by TCRdb, lists in-frame sequences with V and J called but not all clones. Of the missing ones, under half trace to an unresolved V gene in checked studies; the others have no known cause. The sample records 59,000 or so clones, 82% of which are singletons. The top ten constitute about 3.8% of the sample. Reading from cysteine to phenylalanine, the CDR3 counts 14 amino acids. Left in the record is the CDR3 DNA by itself, 42 bases read in frame from the first base. CDR1 and CDR2 are drawn from the germline V gene (reference sequence): MNHEY, SMNVEV. Trimming removed 6 bases from V and 4 bases from J, leaving 13 bases between the germline ends. Patients with autoimmune disease history or receiving systemic immunosuppression were excluded from the trial. Peripheral blood for TCR sequencing was drawn from every dose cohort at baseline, at cycle 4 day 1 and at cycle 7 day 1. The samples were drawn from a first-in-human, open-label, multicenter phase I dose-escalation trial of ivuxolimab. The trial enrolled adults with locally advanced or metastatic head and neck squamous cell, hepatocellular, melanoma or renal cell carcinoma. Before TCR sequencing, CD4+ T cells and CD8+ T cells were sorted from peripheral blood as separate populations.

The rearranged segments are TRBV27 and TRBJ1-5, and TRBD1 may be the D gene, going by 5 matching bases. Sequenced material: CD4+ or CD8+ T cells sorted from blood, taken in a trial of the OX40 agonist ivuxolimab. The receptor's source is an adult with an advanced solid tumor such as melanoma, head and neck, liver or kidney cancer. The DNA sequence is TGTGCCAGCAGGACGGGGACCCCTAATCAGCCCCAGCATTTT. Its coded protein is CASRTGTPNQPQHF.